Shown below are 30 T cell receptor beta chains from a single sample sequenced in a study of blood T cells in healthy people across ages. Alongside a J-beta primer mix, a sample-barcoded 5' primer served in a second PCR lasting 7 to 11 cycles. TCRdb re-derived calls from the 5' RACE reads in MiXCR, one entry per CDR3 protein. In the table there are fewer than 900,000 distinct CDR3 sequences, under 40% of which are singletons. Source material: blood. These receptors were collected from a man aged 18 to 30 in good health.

The gene calls are TRBV28 and TRBJ1-6, with 8 bases that match TRBD1. The length of the CDR3 is 18 residues. The germline gives CDR1 MDHEN, CDR2 SYDVKM. The junction had 13 bases not matched to a gene; V was cut back by 6 bases and J by 3 bases. This CDR3 reads CASRSGQGGGGYNSPLHF. Written as DNA, the CDR3 is TGTGCCAGCAGATCCGGACAGGGAGGGGGGGGCTATAATTCACCCCTCCACTTT. Full variable domain (missing parts from reference TRBV28 and TRBJ1-6): DVKVTQSSRYLVKRTGEKVFLECVQDMDHENMFWYRQDPGLGLRLIYFSYDVKMKEKGDIPEGYSVSREKKERFSLILESASTNQTSMYLCASRSGQGGGGYNSPLHFGNGTRLTVT.

The V gene is TRBV7-3, the J gene TRBJ1-1, with D perhaps matching TRBD1 (6 bases). The CDR3 spans 13 residues. The V gene's germline CDR1 is SGHTA and CDR2 FQGTGA. The germline V and J ends were trimmed by 5 bases and 3 bases, with 10 bases remaining between them. The CDR3 region is CASSDRTDTEAFF. Here the CDR3 DNA reads TGTGCCAGCAGCGACCGGACAGACACTGAAGCTTTCTTT.

The chain carries TRBV28 and TRBJ2-3; D unclear. CDR1 is MDHEN and CDR2 is SYDVKM in the germline V gene. The V gene lost 6 bases and the J gene lost 3 bases, with 16 bases spanning the gap. This CDR3 is built from 15 residues. The CDR3 region has the DNA TGTGCCAGCAGCCCACCCAGCGCGTTAACAGATACGCAGTATTTT. Translated, it gives CASSPPSALTDTQYF.

In this sample, this clonotype turned up a few times. The V and J genes are TRBV7-8 and TRBJ2-1; D ambiguous. Trimming left V 1 base short and J 3 bases short, with 13 bases between. This CDR3 spans 16 amino acids. Germline V gene sequence: CDR1 SGHVS, CDR2 FQNEAQ. The CDR3 coding sequence is TGTGCCAGCAGCTTAGGTTGGCAGGTGGACTACAATGAGCAGTTCTTC. Protein product: CASSLGWQVDYNEQFF.

J is TRBJ1-6 and V is TRBV9; TRBD1 aligns across 8 bases. The junction had 9 bases not matched to a gene; V was cut back by 3 bases and J by 10 bases. Per the germline V gene, CDR1 is SGDLS and CDR2 is YYNGEE. The CDR3 loop spans 15 amino acids. The CDR3, as DNA: TGTGCCAGCAGCGATCGGACAGGGTTCGGATCACCCCTCCACTTT. Translating gives CASSDRTGFGSPLHF.

The chain couples TRBV12-3 or TRBV12-4 to TRBJ2-7; D unclear. The CDR3 runs 11 residues. V was cut by 6 bases and J by 6 bases, with 9 bases left in between. The CDR3 sequence is CASSLTTEQYF. The CDR3, as DNA: TGTGCCAGCAGCCTTACAACCGAGCAGTACTTC.

The CDR3: CASSAQDGSSGANVLTF. The CDR3 region has the DNA TGCGCCAGCAGCGCGCAGGACGGAAGCTCTGGGGCCAACGTCCTGACTTTC. The chain couples TRBV4-1 to TRBJ2-6; D is ambiguous. Per the germline V gene, CDR1 is MGHRA and CDR2 is YSYEKL. The V end lost 5 bases, the J end lost 0 bases, and 14 bases lay between the germline ends. The CDR3 is 17 residues long.

The chain uses TRBV6-1 and TRBJ2-5; 8 nucleotides match TRBD1. V shed 5 bases and J 4 bases; nucleotides not matched to a gene: 15. The CDR3 totals 17 residues. Per germline, CDR1 MNHNS and CDR2 SASEGT. In nucleotides, the CDR3 is TGTGCCAGCAGTCCGTCTCAGGGGGCCCCAGGGGGAGAGACCCAGTACTTC. Encoded protein: CASSPSQGAPGGETQYF.

The genes are TRBV12-3 or TRBV12-4 and TRBJ1-6, with TRBD1 matching over 7 bases. V shed 2 bases, J shed 9 bases, and the junction held 10 bases outside the gene matches. The CDR3 has 16 amino acids. The DNA for the CDR3 is TGTGCCAGCAGTTTAAATATCGGGACAGTTGGTTCACCCCTCCACTTT. Residues: CASSLNIGTVGSPLHF.

This clonotype has only a few counts. One junction end disagrees with the germline gene, perhaps due to a read error. The chain joins TRBV29-1 to TRBJ2-5; either TRBD1 or TRBD2 may fit D (6 bases each). The CDR3 totals 13 residues. Germline V gene data show CDR1 as SQVTM and CDR2 as ANQGSEA. The CDR3 DNA reads TGCAGCCTTGAGACTAGGGGGTTTGCGACCCAGTACTTC. This translates into CSLETRGFATQYF.

The CDR3 coding sequence is TGTGCCAGCAGTCGGACGACAGGGAGCTATGGCTACACCTTC. Amino acids: CASSRTTGSYGYTF. The V gene is TRBV12-3 or TRBV12-4, the J gene TRBJ1-2, with 7 bases that match TRBD1. Trimming cost V 5 bases and J 4 bases; bases outside gene matches: 7. The CDR3 consists of 14 residues.

The sample holds a few counts of this clonotype. The chain has TRBV4-3 and TRBJ1-2; D remains ambiguous. The germline V gene has CDR1 LGHNA and CDR2 YSLEER. The CDR3 extends over 16 amino acids. V was shortened by 2 bases and J by 5 bases, with 18 bases between the two germline ends. CDR3 sequence: CASSQRTPPGPYGYTF. CDR3 nucleotide sequence: TGCGCCAGCAGCCAACGGACTCCCCCCGGACCTTATGGCTACACCTTC.

The J gene is TRBJ1-4, the V gene TRBV21-1; the table gives TRBD1 as D, unverified against the DNA. TRBV21-1 is a pseudogene locus. There are 17 residues in the CDR3. DNA of the CDR3: TGTGCCAGCACTTTTCGAGGGGCGGAGGGGCGGAATGAAAAACTGTTTTTT. Amino acids: CASTFRGAEGRNEKLFF.

In this sample, this clonotype turned up a few times. V is TRBV3-1 and J is TRBJ1-2; unclear D gene. Germline CDR1 and CDR2: LGHDT and YNNKEL (reference sequence). Deletions cut 1 base from V and 0 bases from J, with 9 bases between. The CDR3 spans 15 residues. The CDR3 DNA follows: TGTGCCAGCAGCCAAGGACTATCCCCTAACTATGGCTACACCTTC. Translation: CASSQGLSPNYGYTF. The entire variable domain, with the rest obtained from reference TRBV3-1 and TRBJ1-2, is as follows: DTAVSQTPKYLVTQMGNDKSIKCEQNLGHDTMYWYKQDSKKFLKIMFSYNNKELIINETVPNRFSPKSPDKAHLNLHINSLELGDSAVYFCASSQGLSPNYGYTFGSGTRLTVV.

This clonotype was counted ten times or more. V usage is TRBV6-5 and J usage is TRBJ1-2; 8 nucleotides align to TRBD1. CDR1 is MNHEY, CDR2 SVGAGI, per germline. The CDR3 covers 14 residues. With 6 bases clipped from V and 0 bases from J, the junction kept 3 bases outside the gene matches. The CDR3 DNA follows: TGTGCCAGCAGATGGGACAGGTCTAACTATGGCTACACCTTC. Amino acid sequence: CASRWDRSNYGYTF.

This clonotype showed up many times. The rearrangement links TRBV7-2 to TRBJ2-1, with 7 bases identical to TRBD1. The V and J ends lost 5 bases and 2 bases, in that order; junction bases with no gene match: 3. The CDR3 sequence is 14 residues long. Germline CDR1 is SGHTA and CDR2 is FQGNSA. The CDR3 nucleotides read TGTGCCAGCAGCACCGGGACAGCCTACAATGAGCAGTTCTTC. Protein sequence: CASSTGTAYNEQFF.

This clonotype has a handful of counts. The V and J genes are TRBV9 and TRBJ2-3, with 10 bases fitting TRBD2. The CDR3 is 16 amino acids. J gave up 2 bases and V 3 bases, and 6 bases lay outside the gene matches. Germline V CDR1 and CDR2: SGDLS, YYNGEE. CDR3 residues: CASSGVAGGLTDTQYF. CDR3 sequence (DNA): TGTGCCAGCAGCGGAGTAGCGGGGGGACTCACAGATACGCAGTATTTT.

This clonotype was counted a few times. The gene calls are TRBV28 and TRBJ2-6; TRBD2 is a possible D gene (5 bases). Germline CDR1 and CDR2: MDHEN and SYDVKM. The V gene lost 8 bases and the J gene lost 1 base, with 9 bases spanning the gap. This CDR3 spans 14 amino acids. CDR3 in DNA: TGTGCCAGCGGATCGGGGTCTGGGGCCAACGTCCTGACTTTC. It translates to CASGSGSGANVLTF.

This chain connects TRBV27 to TRBJ1-2, with D possibly TRBD1 on 5 matching bases. V was cut by 5 bases and J by 8 bases, with 15 bases left in between. The CDR3 loop spans 13 amino acids. Germline assignment: CDR1 MNHEY and CDR2 SMNVEV (reference sequence). CDR3 nucleotides: TGTGCCAGCAGTCCCCAGGGTTTGGCCGGCTACACCTTC. This encodes CASSPQGLAGYTF.

The chain combines TRBV29-1 with TRBJ2-1; weak D call: TRBD2 (5 bases). The CDR3 has 12 amino acids. CDR1 is SQVTM, CDR2 ANQGSEA, per germline. Trimming removed 4 bases at V and 3 bases at J, with 7 bases between. This chain's CDR3 is CSVGTVYNEQFF. CDR3 in DNA: TGCAGCGTTGGGACTGTCTACAATGAGCAGTTCTTC.

This clonotype was seen ten or more times. The chain uses TRBV7-2 and TRBJ2-3; D is uncertain. The CDR3 loop spans 14 amino acids. The V end was cut by 5 bases, the J end by 1 base, with 10 bases between. Germline V lookup: CDR1 SGHTA, CDR2 FQGNSA. The CDR3 DNA reads as TGTGCCAGCAGCGAAGACGTGGGCACAGATACGCAGTATTTT. Its protein product is CASSEDVGTDTQYF.

There are a few counts of this clonotype. This chain uses TRBV4-2 with TRBJ1-5; D possibly corresponds to TRBD1 (6 bases). The CDR3 is made up of 16 amino acids. Germline CDR1 and CDR2: LGHNA and YNFKEQ. V gave up 0 bases and J gave up 1 base, with 10 bases separating them. The CDR3: CASSQEAGASNQPQHF. For the CDR3, the DNA is TGTGCCAGCAGCCAAGAGGCAGGGGCAAGCAATCAGCCCCAGCATTTT.

This clonotype was seen repeatedly, ten times or more. The CDR3 is CAKSSGTVYNEQFF. The CDR3, as DNA: TGTGCCAAATCCTCCGGGACCGTCTACAATGAGCAGTTCTTC. The chain recombines TRBV12-3 or TRBV12-4 with TRBJ2-1, with D possibly called TRBD1 or TRBD2 (5 bases each). Trimming took off 10 bases at V and 3 bases at J, with 16 bases between the two ends. This CDR3 comprises 14 residues.

Turning to this clonotype: A single base separates this from a much larger clone, so it may be a read error. The V gene is TRBV4-1, the J gene TRBJ2-4, with D tentatively TRBD2 (5 bases). The V end lost 0 bases, the J end lost 13 bases, and 10 bases lay between the germline ends. The germline V gene has CDR1 MGHRA and CDR2 YSYEKL. The CDR3 runs 12 residues. CDR3 amino acids: CASSQETRGQYF. The CDR3 region has the DNA TGCGCCAGCAGCCAAGAAACACGAGGGCAGTACTTC.

V gene TRBV7-9 combines with J gene TRBJ2-5; 10 bases map to TRBD1. The CDR3 extends over 15 amino acids. V was pared by 6 bases and J by 5 bases, with 9 bases of the junction left unmatched. Per germline, CDR1 SEHNR and CDR2 FQNEAQ (reference sequence). The CDR3 nucleotides are TGTGCCAGCAGAGCGACAGGGGGCGGCTTGGAGACCCAGTACTTC. It yields the protein CASRATGGGLETQYF.

The V call is TRBV5-1, the J call TRBJ2-2; TRBD1 matches 8 bases. Per germline, CDR1 SGHRS and CDR2 YFSETQ. CDR3 length equals 16 residues. J was trimmed by 7 bases and V by 3 bases; bases with no gene match: 11. The CDR3 DNA reads as TGCGCCAGCAGCTCAAAACCCAGACAGGGGCACGGGGAGCTGTTTTTT. Translating gives CASSSKPRQGHGELFF.

This chain joins TRBV5-6 and TRBJ2-1; D is ambiguous. Trimming removed 0 bases at V and 0 bases at J, with 7 bases between. Germline lookup yields CDR1 SGHDT and CDR2 YYEEEE. This CDR3 has 15 residues. The CDR3 nucleotides are TGTGCCAGCAGCTTGGATGTAGGCTCCTACAATGAGCAGTTCTTC. Translated, it gives CASSLDVGSYNEQFF.

The chain recombines TRBV5-5 with TRBJ1-1; D is perhaps TRBD1 (6 bases). Per germline, CDR1 SGHKS and CDR2 YYEKEE (reference sequence). V was shortened by 4 bases and J by 8 bases, with 12 bases between the two germline ends. This CDR3 has 12 residues. The CDR3 loop is CASSLPGHEAFF. The DNA of the CDR3 is TGTGCCAGCAGCCTCCCGGGACACGAAGCTTTCTTT.

V and J are TRBV5-1 and TRBJ2-1; D is uncertain. Trimming shortened V by 1 base and J by 2 bases, and 13 bases separated the two germline ends. The CDR3 covers 16 residues. Germline CDR1 SGHRS, CDR2 YFSETQ. CDR3 coding DNA: TGCGCCAGCAGCTTGTCGTCGGGCGAAACCTACAATGAGCAGTTCTTC. This codes for CASSLSSGETYNEQFF.

CDR3 sequence reads: CASSLEGRGSAEQFF. CDR3 sequence (DNA): TGCGCCAGCAGCTTGGAGGGCAGGGGCTCGGCTGAGCAGTTCTTC. The V and J genes are TRBV5-1 and TRBJ2-1; weak D call: TRBD1 (6 bases). Looked up from germline, CDR1 is SGHRS and CDR2 is YFSETQ. CDR3 size: 15 residues. Trimming cost V 0 bases and J 9 bases, with 16 bases left between them.